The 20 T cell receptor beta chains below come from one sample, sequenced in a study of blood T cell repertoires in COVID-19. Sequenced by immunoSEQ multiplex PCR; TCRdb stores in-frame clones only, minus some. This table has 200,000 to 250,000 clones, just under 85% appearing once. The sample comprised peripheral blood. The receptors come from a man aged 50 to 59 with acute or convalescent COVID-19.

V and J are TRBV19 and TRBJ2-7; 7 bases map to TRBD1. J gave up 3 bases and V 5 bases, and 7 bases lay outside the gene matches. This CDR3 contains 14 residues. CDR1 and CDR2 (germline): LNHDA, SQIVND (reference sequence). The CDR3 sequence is CASSPEQGNYEQYF. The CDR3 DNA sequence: TGTGCCAGTAGTCCGGAACAGGGGAACTACGAGCAGTACTTC.

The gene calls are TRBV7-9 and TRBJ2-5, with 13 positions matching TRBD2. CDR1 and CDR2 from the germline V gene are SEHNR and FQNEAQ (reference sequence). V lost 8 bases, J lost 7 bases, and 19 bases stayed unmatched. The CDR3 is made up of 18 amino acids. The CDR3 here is CASWGTSGNQDLVGTQYF. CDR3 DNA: TGTGCCAGCTGGGGGACTAGCGGGAACCAAGATCTTGTGGGGACCCAGTACTTC.

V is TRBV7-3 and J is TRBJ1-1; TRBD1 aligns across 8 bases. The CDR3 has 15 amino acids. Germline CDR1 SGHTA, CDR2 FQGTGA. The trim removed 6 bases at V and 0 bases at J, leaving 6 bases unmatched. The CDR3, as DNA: TGTGCCAGCAGACCAGGGACAGGATTGAACACTGAAGCTTTCTTT. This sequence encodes CASRPGTGLNTEAFF. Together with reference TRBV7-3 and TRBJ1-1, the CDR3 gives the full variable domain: GAGVSQTPSNKVTEKGKYVELRCDPISGHTALYWYRQSLGQGPEFLIYFQGTGAADDSGLPNDRFFAVRPEGSVSTLKIQRTERGDSAVYLCASRPGTGLNTEAFFGQGTRLTVV.

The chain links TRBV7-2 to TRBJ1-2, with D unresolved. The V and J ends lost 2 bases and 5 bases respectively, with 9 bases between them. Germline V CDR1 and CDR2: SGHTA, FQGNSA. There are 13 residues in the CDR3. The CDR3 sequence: CASSLSEDYGYTF. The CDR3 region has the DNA TGTGCCAGCAGCTTATCGGAGGATTATGGCTACACCTTC.

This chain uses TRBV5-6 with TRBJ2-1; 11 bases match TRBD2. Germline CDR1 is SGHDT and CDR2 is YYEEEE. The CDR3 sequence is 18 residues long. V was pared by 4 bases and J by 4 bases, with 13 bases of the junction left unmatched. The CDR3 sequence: CASSHPGGTSGGYNEQFF. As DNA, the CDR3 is TGTGCCAGCAGCCATCCCGGCGGGACTAGCGGCGGATACAATGAGCAGTTCTTC.

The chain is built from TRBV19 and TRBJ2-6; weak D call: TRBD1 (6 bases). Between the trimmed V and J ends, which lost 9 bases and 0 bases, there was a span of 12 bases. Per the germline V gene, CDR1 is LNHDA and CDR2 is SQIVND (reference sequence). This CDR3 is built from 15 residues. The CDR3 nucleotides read TGTGCCAGCGTAGACAGGTTCTCTGGGGCCAACGTCCTGACTTTC. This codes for CASVDRFSGANVLTF. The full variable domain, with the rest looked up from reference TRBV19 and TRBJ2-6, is DGGITQSPKYLFRKEGQNVTLSCEQNLNHDAMYWYRQDPGQGLRLIYYSQIVNDFQKGDIAEGYSVSREKKESFPLTVTSAQKNPTAFYLCASVDRFSGANVLTFGAGSRLTVL.

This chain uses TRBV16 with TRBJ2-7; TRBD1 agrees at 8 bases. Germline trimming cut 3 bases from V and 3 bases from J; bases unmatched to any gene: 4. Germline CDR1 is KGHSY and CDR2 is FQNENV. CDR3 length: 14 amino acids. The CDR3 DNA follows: TGTGCCAGCAGCCAGACAGGGGACATCTACGAGCAGTACTTC. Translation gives CASSQTGDIYEQYF. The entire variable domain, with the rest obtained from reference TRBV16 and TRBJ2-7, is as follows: GEEVAQTPKHLVRGEGQKAKLYCAPIKGHSYVFWYQQVLKNEFKFLISFQNENVFDETGMPKERFSAKCLPNSPCSLEIQATKLEDSAVYFCASSQTGDIYEQYFGPGTRLTVT.

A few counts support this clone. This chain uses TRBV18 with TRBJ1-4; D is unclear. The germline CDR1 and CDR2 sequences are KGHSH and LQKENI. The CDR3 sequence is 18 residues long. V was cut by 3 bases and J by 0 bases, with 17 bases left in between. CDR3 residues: CASSPLRRSVTTNEKLFF. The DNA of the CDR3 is TGTGCCAGCTCACCCCTTCGGCGGTCAGTTACAACTAATGAAAAACTGTTTTTT.

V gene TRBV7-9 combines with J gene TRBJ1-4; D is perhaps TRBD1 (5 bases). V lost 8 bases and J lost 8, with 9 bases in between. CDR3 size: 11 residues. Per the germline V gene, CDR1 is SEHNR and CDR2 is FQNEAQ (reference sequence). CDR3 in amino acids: CASGEGEKLFF. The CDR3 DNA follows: TGTGCCAGCGGGGAGGGGGAAAAACTGTTTTTT.

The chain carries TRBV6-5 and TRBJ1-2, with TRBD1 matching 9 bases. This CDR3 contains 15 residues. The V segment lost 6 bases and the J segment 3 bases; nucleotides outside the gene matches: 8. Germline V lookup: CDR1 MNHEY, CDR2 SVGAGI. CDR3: CASRAWDREDYGYTF. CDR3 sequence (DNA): TGTGCCAGCAGAGCTTGGGACAGGGAGGACTATGGCTACACCTTC.

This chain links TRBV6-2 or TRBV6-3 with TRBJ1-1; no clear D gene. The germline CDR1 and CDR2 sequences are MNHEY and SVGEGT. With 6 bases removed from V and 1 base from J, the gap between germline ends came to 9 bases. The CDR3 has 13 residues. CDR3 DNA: TGTGCCAGCAGGTACCGACAGAACACTGAAGCTTTCTTT. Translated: CASRYRQNTEAFF.

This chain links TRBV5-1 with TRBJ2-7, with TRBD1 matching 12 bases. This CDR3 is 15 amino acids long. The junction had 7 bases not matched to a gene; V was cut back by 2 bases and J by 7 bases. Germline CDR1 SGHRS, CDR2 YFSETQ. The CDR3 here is CASSLGGQGAGEQYF. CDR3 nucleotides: TGCGCCAGCAGCTTAGGGGGACAGGGGGCTGGTGAGCAGTACTTC.

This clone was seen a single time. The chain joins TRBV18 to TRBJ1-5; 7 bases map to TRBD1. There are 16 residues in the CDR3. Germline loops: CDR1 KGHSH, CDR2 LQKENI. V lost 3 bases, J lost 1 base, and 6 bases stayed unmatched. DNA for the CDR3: TGTGCCAGCTCACCGACAGGGAGAGGGAGCAATCAGCCCCAGCATTTT. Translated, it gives CASSPTGRGSNQPQHF. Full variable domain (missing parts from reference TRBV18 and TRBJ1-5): NAGVMQNPRHLVRRRGQEARLRCSPMKGHSHVYWYRQLPEEGLKFMVYLQKENIIDESGMPKERFSAEFPKEGPSILRIQQVVRGDSAAYFCASSPTGRGSNQPQHFGDGTRLSIL.

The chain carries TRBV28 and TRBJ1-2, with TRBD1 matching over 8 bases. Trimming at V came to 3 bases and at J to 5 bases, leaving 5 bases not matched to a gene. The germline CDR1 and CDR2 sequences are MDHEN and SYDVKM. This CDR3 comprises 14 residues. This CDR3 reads CASSLDRDGYGYTF. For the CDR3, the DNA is TGTGCCAGCAGTTTGGACAGGGATGGGTATGGCTACACCTTC.

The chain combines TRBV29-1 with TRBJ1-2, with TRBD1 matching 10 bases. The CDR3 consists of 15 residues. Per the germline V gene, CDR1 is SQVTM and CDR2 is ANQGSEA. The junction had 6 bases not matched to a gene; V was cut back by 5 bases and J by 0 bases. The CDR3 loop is CSVTPGQGTNYGYTF. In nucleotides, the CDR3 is TGCAGCGTTACCCCGGGACAGGGGACTAACTATGGCTACACCTTC. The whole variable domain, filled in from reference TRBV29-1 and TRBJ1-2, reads SAVISQKPSRDICQRGTSLTIQCQVDSQVTMMFWYRQQPGQSLTLIATANQGSEATYESGFVIDKFPISRPNLTFSTLTVSNMSPEDSSIYLCSVTPGQGTNYGYTFGSGTRLTVV.

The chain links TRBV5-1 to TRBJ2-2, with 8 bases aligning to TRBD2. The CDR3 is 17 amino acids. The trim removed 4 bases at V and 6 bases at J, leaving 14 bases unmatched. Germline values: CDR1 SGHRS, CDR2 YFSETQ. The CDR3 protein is CASSVTPGTREAGELFF. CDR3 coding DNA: TGCGCCAGCAGCGTCACGCCCGGGACTAGAGAGGCCGGGGAGCTGTTTTTT.

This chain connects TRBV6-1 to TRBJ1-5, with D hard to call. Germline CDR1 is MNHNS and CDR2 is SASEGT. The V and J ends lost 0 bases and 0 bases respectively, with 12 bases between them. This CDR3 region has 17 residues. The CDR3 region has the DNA TGTGCCAGCAGTGAAGCGGGCTCTTCTTATAGCAATCAGCCCCAGCATTTT. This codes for CASSEAGSSYSNQPQHF.

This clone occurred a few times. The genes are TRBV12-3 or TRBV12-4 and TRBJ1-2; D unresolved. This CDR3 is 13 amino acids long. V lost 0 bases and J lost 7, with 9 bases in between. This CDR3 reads CASSLAEKTGYTF. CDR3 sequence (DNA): TGTGCCAGCAGTTTAGCGGAGAAGACTGGCTACACCTTC.

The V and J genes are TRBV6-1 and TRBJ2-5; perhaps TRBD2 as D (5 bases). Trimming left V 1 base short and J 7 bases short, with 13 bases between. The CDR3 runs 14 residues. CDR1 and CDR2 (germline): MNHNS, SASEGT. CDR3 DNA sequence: TGTGCCAGCAGTGAAGATCCCCGAGGAGGGACCCAGTACTTC. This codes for CASSEDPRGGTQYF.

CDR3 in amino acids: CASSVGGQPTDTGELFF. The CDR3 coding sequence is TGTGCCAGCAGCGTAGGGGGACAGCCAACGGACACCGGGGAGCTGTTTTTT. The chain is built from TRBV9 and TRBJ2-2; 7 nucleotides line up with TRBD1. In germline, CDR1 is SGDLS, CDR2 YYNGEE. This CDR3 contains 17 residues. The V segment lost 0 bases and the J segment 3 bases; nucleotides outside the gene matches: 8.